The 29 T cell receptor beta chains presented below share a single source sample, sequenced in a study of shared clonotypes between healthy human individuals. The method was immunoSEQ multiplex PCR; TCRdb's version includes in-frame clones alone and lacks a portion of them. The table records around 2.1 million clones, approximately 95% of them present only once. The sequenced sample was naive CD4+ T cells sorted from blood. Specified subset: CD45RA+ positively selected. The receptors derive from a young man in good health.

V usage is TRBV2 and J usage is TRBJ2-2, with no clear D. This CDR3 spans 15 amino acids. The V gene lost 5 bases and the J gene lost 0 bases, with 10 bases spanning the gap. Germline lookup yields CDR1 SNHLY and CDR2 FYNNEI. The CDR3 DNA sequence: TGTGCCAGCAGTCTACATTCAGCGAACACCGGGGAGCTGTTTTTT. It specifies CASSLHSANTGELFF.

V and J are TRBV19 and TRBJ1-2; TRBD1 is a possible D gene (5 bases). The V end was cut by 4 bases, the J end by 7 bases, with 10 bases between. CDR3 length: 12 residues. From germline, CDR1 is LNHDA and CDR2 SQIVND (reference sequence). CDR3 in DNA: TGTGCCAGTAGTAATCGGGACCGTGGCTACACCTTC. Encoded protein: CASSNRDRGYTF.

This clone was seen only once. This chain uses TRBV10-3 with TRBJ1-4; D is unresolved. V was shortened by 10 bases and J by 7 bases, with 19 bases between the two germline ends. Germline loops: CDR1 ENHRY, CDR2 SYGVKD. The CDR3 runs to 14 residues. For the CDR3, the DNA is TGTGCCAGTTCCCCCCTAATAGGTGGTGAAAAACTGTTTTTT. Translated, it gives CASSPLIGGEKLFF.

The chain has TRBV6-6 and TRBJ1-5; no clear D. The germline V gene has CDR1 MNHNY and CDR2 SVGAGI (reference sequence). Trimming pared 5 bases from V and 4 bases from J, leaving 6 bases between. This CDR3 spans 12 amino acids. The CDR3 DNA is TGTGCCAGCAGTAACACAAATCAGCCCCAGCATTTT. It yields the protein CASSNTNQPQHF.

The chain carries TRBV5-8 and TRBJ1-5, with D hard to call. V lost 0 bases, J lost 0 bases, and 7 bases lay in between. This CDR3 is 15 amino acids long. Germline CDR1 SGHTS, CDR2 YDEGEE. CDR3 region: CASSLAGDSNQPQHF. CDR3 DNA: TGTGCCAGCAGCTTGGCCGGAGATAGCAATCAGCCCCAGCATTTT.

The rearrangement joins TRBV25-1 to TRBJ2-7, with no clear D. The V gene lost 6 bases and the J gene lost 2 bases, with 11 bases spanning the gap. The CDR3 totals 13 residues. Germline lookup yields CDR1 MGHDK and CDR2 SYGVNS. The CDR3 protein is CASRSRQAYEQYF. The CDR3 DNA reads as TGTGCCAGCAGAAGTCGGCAAGCCTACGAGCAGTACTTC.

The chain uses TRBV4-1 and TRBJ2-1, with 8 bases identical to TRBD1. J was trimmed by 7 bases and V by 4 bases; bases with no gene match: 6. Germline lookup yields CDR1 MGHRA and CDR2 YSYEKL. The CDR3 length is 14 residues. The chain's CDR3 is CASSPRGPRNEQFF. The CDR3 region has the DNA TGCGCCAGCAGCCCCAGGGGGCCGAGGAATGAGCAGTTCTTC.

The J gene is TRBJ2-7, the V gene TRBV10-2, with D tentatively TRBD1 or TRBD2 (5 bases each). CDR1 and CDR2 from the germline V gene are WSHSY and SAAADI. V gave up 7 bases and J gave up 2 bases, with 18 bases separating them. The CDR3 is 15 residues long. For the CDR3, the DNA is TGCGCCAGCACTAAAGGCCAGGGAGCGCCCTACGAGCAGTACTTC. Its protein is CASTKGQGAPYEQYF.

In DNA form, the CDR3 reads TGTGCCAGCAGCACCCGACAGGGTAGTCAAAACACCATATATTTT. Its translation is CASSTRQGSQNTIYF. This sequence joins TRBV7-2 and TRBJ1-3, with 7 bases that match TRBD1. The CDR3 sequence is 15 residues long. The V segment lost 5 bases and the J segment 6 bases; nucleotides outside the gene matches: 10. Germline assignment: CDR1 SGHTA and CDR2 FQGNSA.

Note on this clone: A much more abundant neighbour one base away suggests this may be a read error. V and J are TRBV5-1 and TRBJ2-7, with D uncertain. The CDR3 sequence is 11 residues long. Germline CDR1 reads SGHRS; CDR2 reads YFSETQ. Trimming removed 1 base from V and 3 bases from J, with 2 bases in between. CDR3 bases: TGCGCCAGCAGCTTGTACTACGAGCAGTACTTC. Protein sequence: CASSLYYEQYF.

The V gene is TRBV14, the J gene TRBJ1-1; 8 bases match TRBD1. The CDR3 loop spans 16 amino acids. After removal of 0 bases from V and 1 base from J, the junction contained 4 bases not matched to a gene. CDR1 SGHDN and CDR2 FVKESK come from the germline V gene. CDR3 loop: CASSQDRDRTNTEAFF. In DNA, the CDR3 is TGTGCCAGCAGCCAAGATCGGGACAGGACGAACACTGAAGCTTTCTTT.

The rearrangement joins TRBV5-1 to TRBJ2-5; D might be TRBD1 (6 bases). The CDR3 has 15 residues. Germline V gives CDR1 SGHRS, CDR2 YFSETQ. V was pared by 1 base and J by 0 bases, with 10 bases between. CDR3 region: CASSLRGIHQETQYF. The CDR3 DNA sequence: TGCGCCAGCAGCTTGAGGGGGATTCACCAAGAGACCCAGTACTTC.

The V and J genes are TRBV5-4 and TRBJ2-1, with D unresolved. V lost 1 base and J lost 9, with 11 bases in between. This CDR3 spans 13 amino acids. CDR1 is SGHNT, CDR2 YYREEE, per germline (reference sequence). The chain's CDR3 is CASSLSMVGEQFF. The CDR3 coding sequence is TGTGCCAGCAGCTTGAGTATGGTTGGTGAGCAGTTCTTC. Supplemented by reference TRBV5-4 and TRBJ2-1, the full variable domain reads ETGVTQSPTHLIKTRGQQVTLRCSSQSGHNTVSWYQQALGQGPQFIFQYYREEENGRGNFPPRFSGLQFPNYSSELNVNALELDDSALYLCASSLSMVGEQFFGPGTRLTVL.

The chain joins TRBV29-1 to TRBJ1-1, with 7 nucleotides matching TRBD1. In germline, CDR1 is SQVTM, CDR2 ANQGSEA. With V trimmed by 7 bases and J by 0 bases, 5 bases remained unmatched. This CDR3 spans 13 amino acids. The CDR3 DNA follows: TGCAGCGCGGGGACAGTTTTGAACACTGAAGCTTTCTTT. Translating it yields CSAGTVLNTEAFF.

V usage is TRBV18 and J usage is TRBJ1-2, with D possibly TRBD1 on 5 matching bases. Germline V gene data show CDR1 as KGHSH and CDR2 as LQKENI. V was shortened by 5 bases and J by 0 bases, with 13 bases between the two germline ends. The CDR3 has 15 residues. CDR3 coding DNA: TGTGCCAGCTCAACCCGAGACAGAGCTAACTATGGCTACACCTTC. Translation: CASSTRDRANYGYTF.

V and J are TRBV2 and TRBJ1-2; no reliable D call. V lost 3 bases, J lost 8 bases, and 16 bases lay in between. CDR1 is SNHLY, CDR2 FYNNEI, per germline. The CDR3 is made up of 14 amino acids. The CDR3 protein is CASSDGKKRWGYTF. CDR3 bases: TGTGCCAGCAGTGATGGCAAGAAAAGGTGGGGCTACACCTTC.

Only one count was recorded for this clone. This chain links TRBV4-3 with TRBJ1-1; D uncertain. Trimming cost V 3 bases and J 9 bases, with 23 bases left between them. The CDR3 contains 16 residues. Germline loops: CDR1 LGHNA, CDR2 YSLEER. The CDR3 here is CASSHGRRKRVTKAFF. The DNA of the CDR3 is TGCGCCAGCAGCCACGGACGGCGGAAACGCGTTACCAAAGCTTTCTTT.

The J gene is TRBJ1-6, the V gene TRBV6-5; D is possibly TRBD1 (6 bases). V lost 2 bases and J lost 8, with 10 bases in between. The CDR3 sequence is 14 residues long. In germline, CDR1 is MNHEY, CDR2 SVGAGI. The CDR3 is CASSYHRVDSPLHF. Written as DNA, the CDR3 is TGTGCCAGCAGTTACCACAGGGTAGATTCACCCCTCCACTTT.

The chain recombines TRBV28 with TRBJ2-5; D is uncertain. Trimming pared 2 bases from V and 3 bases from J, leaving 7 bases between. The CDR3 sequence is 13 residues long. Germline V gene data show CDR1 as MDHEN and CDR2 as SYDVKM. CDR3 sequence reads: CASSLIGKETQYF. The CDR3 coding sequence is TGTGCCAGCAGTTTAATTGGGAAAGAGACCCAGTACTTC.

This clone occurred once. This chain joins TRBV7-2 and TRBJ2-2, with no clear D. Germline CDR1 is SGHTA and CDR2 is FQGNSA. Trimming removed 1 base from V and 4 bases from J, with 4 bases in between. This CDR3 comprises 13 residues. The CDR3 here is CASSLVPTGELFF. DNA for the CDR3: TGTGCCAGCAGCTTAGTTCCCACCGGGGAGCTGTTTTTT.

The genes are TRBV10-2 and TRBJ2-7, with D possibly being TRBD2 (5 bases). Germline V CDR1 and CDR2: WSHSY, SAAADI. V shed 4 bases and J shed 0 bases, with 19 bases lying between them. CDR3 size: 17 residues. DNA of the CDR3: TGCGCCAGCAGTGCTTGGGCGATCCGGGGTAACTCCTACGAGCAGTACTTC. Translated, it gives CASSAWAIRGNSYEQYF.

V gene TRBV2 combines with J gene TRBJ2-7; the D gene could be TRBD1 or TRBD2 (5 bases each). With 5 bases removed from V and 2 bases from J, the gap between germline ends came to 10 bases. The CDR3 extends over 13 amino acids. Looked up from germline, CDR1 is SNHLY and CDR2 is FYNNEI. CDR3 amino acids: CASSIGTAYEQYF. The CDR3 nucleotides are TGTGCCAGCAGTATCGGGACCGCCTACGAGCAGTACTTC.

V gene TRBV30 combines with J gene TRBJ2-3; the D is unclear. This CDR3 has 13 residues. The V and J ends lost 0 bases and 0 bases respectively, with 4 bases between them. Germline V gene sequence: CDR1 GTSNPN, CDR2 SVGIG (reference sequence). The DNA for the CDR3 is TGTGCCTGGAGTGTAATGAGCACAGATACGCAGTATTTT. This encodes CAWSVMSTDTQYF. Drawing the rest from reference TRBV30 and TRBJ2-3, the complete variable domain is SQTIHQWPATLVQPVGSPLSLECTVEGTSNPNLYWYRQAAGRGLQLLFYSVGIGQISSEVPQNLSASRPQDRQFILSSKKLLLSDSGFYLCAWSVMSTDTQYFGPGTRLTVL.

Details on this clone: An end of the junction does not agree with germline; a read error may underlie this. This chain joins TRBV5-4 and TRBJ1-6; 7 bases align to TRBD1. The length of the CDR3 is 17 residues. Germline assignment: CDR1 SGHNT and CDR2 YYREEE (reference sequence). The DNA of the CDR3 is TGTGCCAGCAGCTTGCGACAGGGCGGCTCCCATAATTCACCCCTCCACTTT. Amino acids: CASSLRQGGSHNSPLHF.

The V call is TRBV6-5, the J call TRBJ2-1; 8 nucleotides match TRBD2. Germline V gene data show CDR1 as MNHEY and CDR2 as SVGAGI. CDR3 size: 15 residues. With V trimmed by 4 bases and J by 10 bases, 12 bases remained unmatched. CDR3 protein: CASSSPGLGEREQFF. In DNA form, the CDR3 reads TGTGCCAGCAGTTCCCCGGGACTAGGGGAAAGGGAGCAGTTCTTC.

V usage is TRBV18 and J usage is TRBJ2-7; 10 nucleotides line up with TRBD1. This CDR3 spans 15 amino acids. V trimming: 5 bases; J trimming: 3 bases; junction bases outside the gene matches: 7. The germline V gene has CDR1 KGHSH and CDR2 LQKENI. CDR3 bases: TGTGCCAGCTCATTCGACAGGGGGCGCGTCTACGAGCAGTACTTC. It translates to CASSFDRGRVYEQYF.

This sequence joins TRBV30 and TRBJ1-4; D perhaps matches TRBD1 (6 bases). Germline V CDR1 and CDR2: GTSNPN, SVGIG (reference sequence). Trimming removed 5 bases from V and 7 bases from J, with 14 bases in between. The CDR3 runs 13 residues. The CDR3 protein is CAWAGQLGEKLFF. DNA for the CDR3: TGTGCCTGGGCTGGACAGCTTGGTGAAAAACTGTTTTTT.

V gene TRBV30 combines with J gene TRBJ2-4, with D unclear. Germline-derived CDR1 and CDR2 are GTSNPN and SVGIG (reference sequence). CDR3 size: 11 residues. Trimming pared 5 bases from V and 6 bases from J, leaving 8 bases between. The CDR3 reads CAWEAGNIQYF. For the CDR3, the DNA is TGTGCCTGGGAGGCAGGAAACATTCAGTACTTC.

The CDR3 sequence: CASSLPLNRTIRSYEQYF. CDR3 nucleotides: TGTGCCAGCAGTTTACCCCTAAACCGGACTATTCGATCCTACGAGCAGTACTTC. The chain links TRBV28 to TRBJ2-7; tentative D call: TRBD2 (6 bases). This CDR3 is 18 amino acids long. Germline V gives CDR1 MDHEN, CDR2 SYDVKM. V was trimmed by 2 bases and J by 1 base, leaving 21 bases between them.